This T cell receptor (beta chain) came from a study of shared clonotypes between healthy human individuals. About the research overall: A couple of women and three men aged 18 to 49 served as donors.

Study-wide results and limits: Shared across a handful of donors were about 4.8% of the naive CD4 clonotypes.

This clone appeared once. Its antigen is not known. The germline V gene encodes CDR1 SGHTA and CDR2 FQGTGA. The CDR3 is 16 residues long. Trimming took 0 bases from V and 4 from J; bases not matched to a gene: 5. Healthy adults negative for HIV, lacking recent acute infections or vaccinations, served as donors. Sequencing was performed with immunoSEQ multiplex PCR; in TCRdb, only in-frame clones are kept and a portion is missing. The sample has about 2.4 million clones; 80% to 95% are singletons. The rearrangement links TRBV7-3 to TRBJ2-5; 10 bases map to TRBD1. Sequenced: naive CD4+ T cells from PBMCs. Subset here: CD45RA+ positively selected. The TCR was taken from a man aged 18 to 35 in good health. Some clones in this sample may be carry-over from other donors' samples. The CDR3 DNA follows: TGTGCCAGCAGCTTAACTGGACAGGGGGTTGGAGAGACCCAGTACTTC. Amino acids: CASSLTGQGVGETQYF.